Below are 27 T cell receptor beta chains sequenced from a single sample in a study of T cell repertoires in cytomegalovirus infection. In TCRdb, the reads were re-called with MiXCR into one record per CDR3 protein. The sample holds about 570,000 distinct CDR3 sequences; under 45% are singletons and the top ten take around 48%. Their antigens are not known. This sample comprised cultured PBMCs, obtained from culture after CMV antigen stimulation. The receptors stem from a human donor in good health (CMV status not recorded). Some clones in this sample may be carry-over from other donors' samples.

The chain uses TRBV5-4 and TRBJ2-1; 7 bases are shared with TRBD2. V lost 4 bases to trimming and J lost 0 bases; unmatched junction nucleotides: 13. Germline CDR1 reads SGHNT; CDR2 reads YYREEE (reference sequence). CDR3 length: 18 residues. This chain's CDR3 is CASSLEGTTGASYNEQFF. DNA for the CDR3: TGTGCCAGCAGCCTAGAGGGGACTACCGGGGCCTCCTACAATGAGCAGTTCTTC.

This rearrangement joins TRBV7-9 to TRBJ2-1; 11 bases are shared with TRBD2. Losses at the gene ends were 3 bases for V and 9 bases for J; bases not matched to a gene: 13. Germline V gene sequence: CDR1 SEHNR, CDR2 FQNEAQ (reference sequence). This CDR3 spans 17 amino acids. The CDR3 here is CASSLGPTSGSSSEQFF. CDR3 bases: TGTGCCAGCAGCTTGGGCCCAACTAGCGGGAGTTCCAGTGAGCAGTTCTTC.

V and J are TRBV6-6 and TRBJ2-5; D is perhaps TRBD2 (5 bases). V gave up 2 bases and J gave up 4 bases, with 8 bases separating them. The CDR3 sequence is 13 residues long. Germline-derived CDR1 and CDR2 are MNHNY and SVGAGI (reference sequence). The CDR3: CASSYPSTETQYF. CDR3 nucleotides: TGTGCCAGCAGTTACCCTAGCACAGAGACCCAGTACTTC.

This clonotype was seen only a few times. The CDR3 DNA is TGTGCCAGCAGCTTAGCAAGCAGCTCCCAAGGCACAGATACGCAGTATTTT. Translating gives CASSLASSSQGTDTQYF. The chain recombines TRBV7-2 with TRBJ2-3; D unresolved. The CDR3 extends over 17 amino acids. The germline CDR1 and CDR2 sequences are SGHTA and FQGNSA. The V end lost 0 bases, the J end lost 1 base, and 14 bases lay between the germline ends.

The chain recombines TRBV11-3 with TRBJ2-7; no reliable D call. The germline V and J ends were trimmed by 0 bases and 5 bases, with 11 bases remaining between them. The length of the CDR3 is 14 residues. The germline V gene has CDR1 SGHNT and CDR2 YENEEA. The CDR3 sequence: CASSLDAHTNEQYF. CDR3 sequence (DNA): TGTGCCAGCAGCTTAGATGCACACACTAACGAGCAGTACTTC.

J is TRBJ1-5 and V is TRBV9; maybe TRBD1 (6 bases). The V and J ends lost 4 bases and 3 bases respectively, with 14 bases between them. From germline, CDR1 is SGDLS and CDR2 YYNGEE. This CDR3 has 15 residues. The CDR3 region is CASSQGTDNNQPQHF. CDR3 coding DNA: TGTGCCAGCAGCCAGGGGACGGATAACAATCAGCCCCAGCATTTT.

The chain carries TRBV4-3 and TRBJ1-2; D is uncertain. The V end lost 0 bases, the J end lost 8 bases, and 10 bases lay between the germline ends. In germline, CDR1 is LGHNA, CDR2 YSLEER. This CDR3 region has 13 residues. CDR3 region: CASSQDRRPGYTF. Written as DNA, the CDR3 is TGCGCCAGCAGCCAAGATAGGAGGCCGGGCTACACCTTC.

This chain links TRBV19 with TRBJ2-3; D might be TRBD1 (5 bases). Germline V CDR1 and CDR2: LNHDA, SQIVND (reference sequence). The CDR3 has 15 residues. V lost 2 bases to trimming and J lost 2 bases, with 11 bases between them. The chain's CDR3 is CASSIRGVTTDTQYF. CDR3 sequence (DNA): TGTGCCAGTAGTATAAGGGGTGTGACCACAGATACGCAGTATTTT.

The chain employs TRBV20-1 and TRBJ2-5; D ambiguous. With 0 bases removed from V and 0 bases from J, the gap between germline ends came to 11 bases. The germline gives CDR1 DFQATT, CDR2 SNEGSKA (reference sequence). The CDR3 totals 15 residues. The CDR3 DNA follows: TGCAGTGCTAGAGATCGTCTTGCGGACCAAGAGACCCAGTACTTC. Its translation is CSARDRLADQETQYF.

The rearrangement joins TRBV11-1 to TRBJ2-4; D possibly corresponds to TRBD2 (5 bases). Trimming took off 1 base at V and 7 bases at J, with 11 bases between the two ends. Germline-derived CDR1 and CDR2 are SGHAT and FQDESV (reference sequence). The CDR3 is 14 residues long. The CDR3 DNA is TGTGCCAGCAGCTTAGGGAGGTTTGAGAACATTCAGTACTTC. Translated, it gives CASSLGRFENIQYF.

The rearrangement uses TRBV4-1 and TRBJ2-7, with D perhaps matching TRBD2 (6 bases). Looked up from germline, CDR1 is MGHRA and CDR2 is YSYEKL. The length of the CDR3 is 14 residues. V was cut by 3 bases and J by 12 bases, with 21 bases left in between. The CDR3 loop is CASSQSPGLGWLYF. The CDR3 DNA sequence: TGCGCCAGCAGCCAGTCTCCGGGACTGGGGTGGCTGTACTTC.

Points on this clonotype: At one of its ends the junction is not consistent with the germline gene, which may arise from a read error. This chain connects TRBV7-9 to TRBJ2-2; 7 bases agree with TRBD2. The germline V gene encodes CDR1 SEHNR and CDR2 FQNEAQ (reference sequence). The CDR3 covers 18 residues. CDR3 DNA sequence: TGTACCAGCCGGGGAAATAGCGGGTCCCAAAAAGGCACCGGGGAGCTGTTTTTT. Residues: CTSRGNSGSQKGTGELFF.

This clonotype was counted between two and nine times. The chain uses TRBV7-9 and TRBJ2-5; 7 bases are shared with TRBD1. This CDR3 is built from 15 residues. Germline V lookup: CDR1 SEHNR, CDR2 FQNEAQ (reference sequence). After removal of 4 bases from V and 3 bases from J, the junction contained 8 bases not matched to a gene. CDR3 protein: CASSSGTAKEETQYF. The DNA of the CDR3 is TGTGCCAGCAGCTCCGGGACAGCAAAGGAAGAGACCCAGTACTTC.

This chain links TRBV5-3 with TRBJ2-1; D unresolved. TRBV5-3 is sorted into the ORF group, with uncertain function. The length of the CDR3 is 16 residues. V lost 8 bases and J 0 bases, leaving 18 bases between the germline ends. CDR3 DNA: TGTGCCAGCAGCGTCTTTCTGAGGAGCTCCTACAATGAGCAGTTCTTC. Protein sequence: CASSVFLRSSYNEQFF.

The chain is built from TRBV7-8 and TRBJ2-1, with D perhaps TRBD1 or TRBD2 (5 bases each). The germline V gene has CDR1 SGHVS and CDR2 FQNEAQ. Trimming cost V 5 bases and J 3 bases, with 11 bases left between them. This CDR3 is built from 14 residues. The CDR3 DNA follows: TGTGCCAGCAGCGGTAGGGGACGCTACAATGAGCAGTTCTTC. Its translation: CASSGRGRYNEQFF.

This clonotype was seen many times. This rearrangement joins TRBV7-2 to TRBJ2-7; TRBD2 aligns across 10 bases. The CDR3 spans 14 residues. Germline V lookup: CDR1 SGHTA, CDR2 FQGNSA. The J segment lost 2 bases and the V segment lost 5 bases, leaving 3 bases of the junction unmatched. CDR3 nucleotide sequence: TGTGCCAGCAGCGGTAGCGGGGGGCCCTACGAGCAGTACTTC. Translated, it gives CASSGSGGPYEQYF.

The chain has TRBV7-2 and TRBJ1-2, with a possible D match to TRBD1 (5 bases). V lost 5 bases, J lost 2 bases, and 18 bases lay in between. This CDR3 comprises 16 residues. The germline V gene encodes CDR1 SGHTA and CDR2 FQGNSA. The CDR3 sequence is CASSPGGGDGNYGYTF. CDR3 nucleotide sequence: TGTGCCAGCAGCCCCGGGGGAGGGGACGGAAACTATGGCTACACCTTC.

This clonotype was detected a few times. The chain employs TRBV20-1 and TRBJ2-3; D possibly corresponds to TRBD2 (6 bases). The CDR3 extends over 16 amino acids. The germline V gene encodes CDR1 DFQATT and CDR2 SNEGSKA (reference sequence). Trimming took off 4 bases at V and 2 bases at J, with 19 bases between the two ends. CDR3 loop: CSAILSGTGYTDTQYF. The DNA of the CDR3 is TGCAGTGCTATTTTATCCGGGACTGGCTACACAGATACGCAGTATTTT.

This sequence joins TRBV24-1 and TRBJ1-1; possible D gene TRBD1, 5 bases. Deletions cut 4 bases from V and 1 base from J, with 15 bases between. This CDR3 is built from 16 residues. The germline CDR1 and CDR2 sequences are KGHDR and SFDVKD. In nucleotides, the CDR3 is TGTGCCACCAGTGAGGACATCCCCGGCCGGAACACTGAAGCTTTCTTT. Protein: CATSEDIPGRNTEAFF.

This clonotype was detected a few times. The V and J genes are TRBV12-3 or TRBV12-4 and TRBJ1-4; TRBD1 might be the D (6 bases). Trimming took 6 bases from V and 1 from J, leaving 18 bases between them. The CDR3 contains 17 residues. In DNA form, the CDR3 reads TGTGCCAGCAGATGGATCGGGGGCGCGCAAACTAATGAAAAACTGTTTTTT. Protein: CASRWIGGAQTNEKLFF.

The CDR3: CASSLRLSEYGYTF. CDR3 coding DNA: TGTGCCAGCAGCTTACGTCTCAGTGAATATGGCTACACCTTC. This chain joins TRBV5-4 and TRBJ1-2; D remains unclear. CDR3 size: 14 residues. Germline V gene lookup returns CDR1 SGHNT and CDR2 YYREEE (reference sequence). Trimming shortened V by 2 bases and J by 5 bases, and 13 bases separated the two germline ends. Filled out from reference TRBV5-4 and TRBJ1-2, the complete variable domain reads ETGVTQSPTHLIKTRGQQVTLRCSSQSGHNTVSWYQQALGQGPQFIFQYYREEENGRGNFPPRFSGLQFPNYSSELNVNALELDDSALYLCASSLRLSEYGYTFGSGTRLTVV.

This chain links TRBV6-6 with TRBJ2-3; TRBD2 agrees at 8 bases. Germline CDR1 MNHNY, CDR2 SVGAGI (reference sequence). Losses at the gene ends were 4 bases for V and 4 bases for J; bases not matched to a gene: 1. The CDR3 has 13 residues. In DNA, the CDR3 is TGTGCCAGCAGTTTGCGGGAGGCAGATACGCAGTATTTT. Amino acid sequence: CASSLREADTQYF.

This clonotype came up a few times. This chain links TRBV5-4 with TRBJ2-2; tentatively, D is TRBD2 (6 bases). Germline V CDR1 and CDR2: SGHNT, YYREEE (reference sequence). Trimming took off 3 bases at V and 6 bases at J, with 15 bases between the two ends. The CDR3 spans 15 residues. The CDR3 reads CASSSNAKRAGELFF. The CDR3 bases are TGTGCCAGCAGCTCAAATGCAAAGCGGGCCGGGGAGCTGTTTTTT.

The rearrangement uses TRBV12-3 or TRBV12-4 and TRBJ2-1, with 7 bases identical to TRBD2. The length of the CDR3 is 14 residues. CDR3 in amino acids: CATAAREFYNEQFF. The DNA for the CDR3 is TGTGCTACAGCAGCGCGGGAGTTCTACAATGAGCAGTTCTTC.

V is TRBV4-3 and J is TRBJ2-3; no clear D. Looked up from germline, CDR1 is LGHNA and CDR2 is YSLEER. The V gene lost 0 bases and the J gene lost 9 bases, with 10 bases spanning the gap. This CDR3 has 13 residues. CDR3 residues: CASSQDRSTTQYF. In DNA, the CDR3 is TGCGCCAGCAGCCAAGATCGCTCCACCACGCAGTATTTT.

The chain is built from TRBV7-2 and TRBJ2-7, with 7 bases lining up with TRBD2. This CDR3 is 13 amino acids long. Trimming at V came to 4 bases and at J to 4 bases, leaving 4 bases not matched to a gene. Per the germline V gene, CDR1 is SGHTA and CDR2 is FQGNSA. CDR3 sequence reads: CASSSSGKYEQYF. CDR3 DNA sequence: TGTGCCAGCAGCTCGAGCGGGAAATACGAGCAGTACTTC.

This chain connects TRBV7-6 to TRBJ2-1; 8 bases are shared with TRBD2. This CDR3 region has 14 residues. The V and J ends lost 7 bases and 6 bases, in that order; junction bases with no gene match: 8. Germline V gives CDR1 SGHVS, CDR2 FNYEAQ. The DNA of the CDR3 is TGTGCCAGCACGTTCGCGGGAGGACCCAATGAGCAGTTCTTC. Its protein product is CASTFAGGPNEQFF.